Shown below are 10 T cell receptor beta chains from a single sample sequenced in a study of blood T cell repertoires in COVID-19. Measured with immunoSEQ multiplex PCR; TCRdb has only the in-frame clones, and not every one. Of more than 120,000 clones listed, 75% to 90% are singletons. Sequences were obtained from peripheral blood. These receptors all stem from a man aged 50 to 59 who had recovered from COVID-19.

V and J are TRBV29-1 and TRBJ1-4; 11 nucleotides align to TRBD1. V trimming: 6 bases; J trimming: 4 bases; junction bases outside the gene matches: 7. CDR1 SQVTM and CDR2 ANQGSEA come from the germline V gene. The CDR3 runs 15 residues. CDR3 region: CSVYGQGAGNEKLFF. The CDR3 bases are TGCAGCGTCTACGGACAGGGGGCCGGTAATGAAAAACTGTTTTTT.

V gene TRBV5-6 combines with J gene TRBJ2-3; no clear D. Trimming took 0 bases from V and 4 from J, leaving 12 bases between them. Germline V gene sequence: CDR1 SGHDT, CDR2 YYEEEE. The CDR3 is 15 residues long. CDR3 in amino acids: CASSLGSSVADTQYF. CDR3 sequence (DNA): TGTGCCAGCAGCTTGGGTTCCTCGGTCGCAGATACGCAGTATTTT.

The chain employs TRBV7-9 and TRBJ1-1; D may be TRBD1 (6 bases). The CDR3 extends over 16 amino acids. Trimming took off 0 bases at V and 1 base at J, with 12 bases between the two ends. Germline lookup yields CDR1 SEHNR and CDR2 FQNEAQ (reference sequence). Here the CDR3 reads CASSLAALGGNTEAFF. The CDR3, as DNA: TGTGCCAGCAGCTTAGCTGCCTTAGGGGGGAACACTGAAGCTTTCTTT.

The table lists this clone with a count of one. The V gene is TRBV5-1, the J gene TRBJ2-7; tentative D call: TRBD1 (6 bases). Germline CDR1 and CDR2: SGHRS and YFSETQ. With 1 base removed from V and 3 bases from J, the gap between germline ends came to 14 bases. The CDR3 covers 15 residues. The CDR3 DNA is TGCGCCAGCAGCTTGAATACAGGGACCTACTACGAGCAGTACTTC. This gives the protein CASSLNTGTYYEQYF.

V is TRBV13 and J is TRBJ1-1; 9 nucleotides match TRBD1. V dropped 4 bases and J dropped 4; count of bases not matched to a gene: 7. The CDR3 extends over 15 amino acids. The V gene's germline CDR1 is PRHDT and CDR2 FYEKMQ (reference sequence). As DNA, the CDR3 is TGTGCCAGCAGCTCGCGCTACAGGGGGCCCACTGAAGCTTTCTTT. Translated, it gives CASSSRYRGPTEAFF.

The chain carries TRBV11-3 and TRBJ2-1; tentative D call: TRBD1 (6 bases). The V end was cut by 0 bases, the J end by 5 bases, with 11 bases between. This CDR3 is built from 15 residues. Germline CDR1 is SGHNT and CDR2 is YENEEA. The CDR3 bases are TGTGCCAGCAGCTTAGAGGACAGAGCCGACAATGAGCAGTTCTTC. It specifies CASSLEDRADNEQFF.

The chain joins TRBV9 to TRBJ1-3; TRBD1 might be the D (5 bases). Per the germline V gene, CDR1 is SGDLS and CDR2 is YYNGEE. This CDR3 spans 15 amino acids. With 0 bases removed from V and 2 bases from J, the gap between germline ends came to 9 bases. CDR3 nucleotide sequence: TGTGCCAGCAGCGTAGAGTGGGGGGCTGGAAACACCATATATTTT. The encoded protein is CASSVEWGAGNTIYF.

This clone appeared once. The chain has TRBV4-1 and TRBJ1-1; no clear D. V was shortened by 0 bases and J by 4 bases, with 3 bases between the two germline ends. This CDR3 region has 12 residues. Germline V gene data show CDR1 as MGHRA and CDR2 as YSYEKL. The CDR3 sequence is CASSQDRTEAFF. CDR3 in DNA: TGCGCCAGCAGCCAAGATCGCACTGAAGCTTTCTTT.

J is TRBJ2-3 and V is TRBV6-5; D perhaps matches TRBD1 (6 bases). The CDR3 contains 15 residues. Germline-derived CDR1 and CDR2 are MNHEY and SVGAGI. The germline V and J ends were trimmed by 0 bases and 2 bases, with 9 bases remaining between them. The CDR3 DNA is TGTGCCAGCAGTTACTCTTGGGACAACACAGATACGCAGTATTTT. Its protein is CASSYSWDNTDTQYF.

The V call is TRBV11-2, the J call TRBJ2-5; TRBD1 matches at 7 bases. Germline CDR1 reads SGHAT; CDR2 reads FQNNGV. After removal of 5 bases from V and 2 bases from J, the junction contained 2 bases not matched to a gene. The CDR3 has 13 residues. The CDR3 spells CASSGTAQETQYF. The CDR3 nucleotides are TGTGCCAGCAGCGGGACAGCACAAGAGACCCAGTACTTC. The variable domain in full, with the rest retrieved from reference TRBV11-2 and TRBJ2-5, is EAGVAQSPRYKIIEKRQSVAFWCNPISGHATLYWYQQILGQGPKLLIQFQNNGVVDDSQLPKDRFSAERLKGVDSTLKIQPAKLEDSAVYLCASSGTAQETQYFGPGTRLLVL.